These 16 T cell receptor beta chains originate from one sample sequenced in a study of blood T cell repertoires in COVID-19. Libraries were prepared by immunoSEQ multiplex PCR; TCRdb keeps only in-frame clonotypes and omits some of them. There are 100,000 to 150,000 clones in the sample; approximately 81% occur only once, and more than 5% lies in the top ten. Sequencing was carried out using peripheral blood. Receptors originate from a man aged 60-69 years with acute or convalescent COVID-19.

This rearrangement joins TRBV10-2 to TRBJ1-4, with D perhaps TRBD1 (5 bases). V was clipped by 2 bases and J by 8 bases, with 9 bases between them. The CDR3 is made up of 13 amino acids. From germline, CDR1 is WSHSY and CDR2 SAAADI. This chain's CDR3 is CASSEPTGEKLFF. CDR3 in DNA: TGCGCCAGCAGTGAGCCAACAGGCGAAAAACTGTTTTTT.

The V call is TRBV12-3 or TRBV12-4, the J call TRBJ1-2; D is possibly TRBD1 (6 bases). The germline V and J ends were trimmed by 4 bases and 4 bases, with 10 bases remaining between them. This CDR3 comprises 13 residues. This CDR3 is CASSSQTGYGYTF. The CDR3 DNA sequence: TGTGCCAGCAGTTCCCAGACAGGCTATGGCTACACCTTC.

This clone was counted once. V usage is TRBV7-2 and J usage is TRBJ2-2, with 10 bases fitting TRBD2. Germline V lookup: CDR1 SGHTA, CDR2 FQGNSA. The CDR3 covers 16 residues. Losses at the gene ends were 4 bases for V and 3 bases for J; bases not matched to a gene: 5. CDR3 loop: CASSSTSGAYTGELFF. The CDR3 DNA reads TGTGCCAGCAGCTCCACTAGCGGGGCATACACCGGGGAGCTGTTTTTT.

The chain is built from TRBV9 and TRBJ2-3, with 9 bases fitting TRBD2. The germline V gene encodes CDR1 SGDLS and CDR2 YYNGEE. Trimming removed 0 bases from V and 6 bases from J; junction bases left unmatched: 5. The CDR3 consists of 15 residues. The CDR3 region has the DNA TGTGCCAGCAGCGTAGGGGTGGGACTAGCCGATACGCAGTATTTT. Protein: CASSVGVGLADTQYF.

The table lists this clone with a count of one. The rearrangement uses TRBV24-1 and TRBJ1-2; 11 bases are a match to TRBD1. The CDR3 length is 16 residues. The V gene end was trimmed by 7 bases and the J gene end by 2 bases; junction bases not matched to a gene: 8. Germline lookup yields CDR1 KGHDR and CDR2 SFDVKD. The CDR3 nucleotides are TGTGCCACCAGCACCCGGGACAGGGGGGGAAACTATGGCTACACCTTC. This codes for CATSTRDRGGNYGYTF.

V is TRBV30 and J is TRBJ1-4, with TRBD1 as a possible D gene (6 bases). This CDR3 is 14 amino acids long. The V gene's germline CDR1 is GTSNPN and CDR2 SVGIG (reference sequence). Trimming removed 2 bases at V and 7 bases at J, with 14 bases between. CDR3 in amino acids: CAWSPGTLSEKLFF. In DNA, the CDR3 is TGTGCCTGGAGTCCCGGGACATTGAGTGAAAAACTGTTTTTT. Full variable domain (outside the CDR3, taken from reference TRBV30 and TRBJ1-4): SQTIHQWPATLVQPVGSPLSLECTVEGTSNPNLYWYRQAAGRGLQLLFYSVGIGQISSEVPQNLSASRPQDRQFILSSKKLLLSDSGFYLCAWSPGTLSEKLFFGSGTQLSVL.

This clone is a singleton in its sample. The V call is TRBV6-6, the J call TRBJ2-1; 10 bases are a match to TRBD2. V shed 10 bases and J 4 bases; nucleotides not matched to a gene: 7. CDR1 and CDR2 from the germline V gene are MNHNY and SVGAGI (reference sequence). CDR3 size: 14 residues. Written as DNA, the CDR3 is TGTGCCATTCAGCGGGAGGGCCAATACAATGAGCAGTTCTTC. Its protein is CAIQREGQYNEQFF.

J is TRBJ1-2 and V is TRBV5-1, with 10 bases aligning to TRBD1. With V trimmed by 2 bases and J by 6 bases, 1 base remained unmatched. The germline CDR1 and CDR2 sequences are SGHRS and YFSETQ. This CDR3 has 13 residues. The CDR3 loop is CASSFGTGDGYTF. The CDR3 region has the DNA TGCGCCAGCAGCTTCGGGACAGGGGATGGCTACACCTTC.

J is TRBJ1-2 and V is TRBV15, with D uncertain. Trimming took 0 bases from V and 2 from J, leaving 10 bases between them. The CDR3 is 15 amino acids. Germline loops: CDR1 LNHNV, CDR2 YYDKDF (reference sequence). CDR3: CATSREPGLNYGYTF. CDR3 bases: TGTGCCACCAGCAGAGAGCCGGGTTTAAACTATGGCTACACCTTC.

This chain links TRBV18 with TRBJ1-5; TRBD1 matches at 10 bases. With V trimmed by 0 bases and J by 6 bases, 5 bases remained unmatched. The length of the CDR3 is 16 residues. CDR1 KGHSH and CDR2 LQKENI come from the germline V gene. The CDR3 nucleotides are TGTGCCAGCTCACCACCGGCCGGGACAGGGGTTCAGCCCCAGCATTTT. Translating gives CASSPPAGTGVQPQHF.

The gene calls are TRBV2 and TRBJ2-1, with 8 nucleotides matching TRBD1. Germline lookup yields CDR1 SNHLY and CDR2 FYNNEI. The CDR3 is made up of 15 amino acids. Trimming at V came to 3 bases and at J to 2 bases, leaving 3 bases not matched to a gene. The CDR3 is CASSEDRAAYNEQFF. The DNA for the CDR3 is TGTGCCAGCAGTGAGGACAGGGCGGCCTACAATGAGCAGTTCTTC. The variable domain in full, completed from reference TRBV2 and TRBJ2-1, reads EPEVTQTPSHQVTQMGQEVILRCVPISNHLYFYWYRQILGQKVEFLVSFYNNEISEKSEIFDDQFSVERPDGSNFTLKIRSTKLEDSAMYFCASSEDRAAYNEQFFGPGTRLTVL.

V gene TRBV21-1 combines with J gene TRBJ1-5. TRBV21-1 is described as a pseudogene. The CDR3 covers 11 residues. The CDR3 bases are TGTGCCAGCAGCGAGTATCAGCCCCAGCATTTT. Translation: CASSEYQPQHF.

The chain couples TRBV9 to TRBJ1-2, with D maybe TRBD1 (5 bases). Germline CDR1 and CDR2: SGDLS and YYNGEE. Trimming removed 3 bases from V and 7 bases from J, with 19 bases in between. This CDR3 has 15 amino acids. CDR3 bases: TGTGCCAGCAGCGCTTTCAACAGCGGCGGGGGTGGCTACACCTTC. This sequence encodes CASSAFNSGGGGYTF.

The chain employs TRBV15 and TRBJ1-4, with D maybe TRBD1 (5 bases). CDR3 length: 15 residues. Germline-derived CDR1 and CDR2 are LNHNV and YYDKDF (reference sequence). The V and J ends lost 2 bases and 4 bases respectively, with 11 bases between them. DNA of the CDR3: TGTGCCACCAGCAGACCCGGGGGACTTAATGAAAAACTGTTTTTT. It translates to CATSRPGGLNEKLFF. The full variable domain, with the rest looked up from reference TRBV15 and TRBJ1-4, is DAMVIQNPRYQVTQFGKPVTLSCSQTLNHNVMYWYQQKSSQAPKLLFHYYDKDFNNEADTPDNFQSRRPNTSFCFLDIRSPGLGDTAMYLCATSRPGGLNEKLFFGSGTQLSVL.

This chain links TRBV2 with TRBJ2-1, with 10 bases identical to TRBD2. This CDR3 has 15 residues. Germline-derived CDR1 and CDR2 are SNHLY and FYNNEI. Unmatched junction bases numbered 10, after V lost 10 bases and J lost 4 bases. CDR3 nucleotides: TGTGCCAACCGATACACAGCGGGAGGGTACAATGAGCAGTTCTTC. It encodes CANRYTAGGYNEQFF.

This clone occurred many times. The chain links TRBV24-1 to TRBJ2-5; tentative D call: TRBD2 (5 bases). V was pared by 3 bases and J by 4 bases, with 11 bases between. Germline loops: CDR1 KGHDR, CDR2 SFDVKD. The CDR3 has 14 amino acids. CDR3 nucleotides: TGTGCCACCAGTGATGTGACGGGGATAGAGACCCAGTACTTC. Protein sequence: CATSDVTGIETQYF.